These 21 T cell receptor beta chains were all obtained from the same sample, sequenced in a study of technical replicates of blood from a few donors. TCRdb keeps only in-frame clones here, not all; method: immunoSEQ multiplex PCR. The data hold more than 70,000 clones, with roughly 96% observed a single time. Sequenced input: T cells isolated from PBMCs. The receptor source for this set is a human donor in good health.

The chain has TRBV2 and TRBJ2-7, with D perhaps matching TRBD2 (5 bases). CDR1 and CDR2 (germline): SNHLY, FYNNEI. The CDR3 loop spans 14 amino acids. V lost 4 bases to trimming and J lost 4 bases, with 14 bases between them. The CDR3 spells CASSARTDLYEQYF. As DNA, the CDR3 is TGTGCCAGCAGTGCCAGGACTGATCTTTACGAGCAGTACTTC.

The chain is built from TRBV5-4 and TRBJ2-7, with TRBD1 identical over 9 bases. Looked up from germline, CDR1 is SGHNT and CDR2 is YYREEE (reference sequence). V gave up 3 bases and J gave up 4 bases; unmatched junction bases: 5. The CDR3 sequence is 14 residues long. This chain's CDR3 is CASSSGTGFYEQYF. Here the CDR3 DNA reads TGTGCCAGCAGCTCCGGGACAGGGTTTTACGAGCAGTACTTC.

The CDR3 bases are TGCGCCAGCAGCTTGGGCAGGGGAGCCATTAATGAAAAACTGTTTTTT. It encodes CASSLGRGAINEKLFF. The chain has TRBV5-1 and TRBJ1-4; possible D gene TRBD1, 6 bases. Between the trimmed V and J ends, which lost 0 bases and 4 bases, there was a span of 13 bases. The length of the CDR3 is 16 residues. Germline V lookup: CDR1 SGHRS, CDR2 YFSETQ.

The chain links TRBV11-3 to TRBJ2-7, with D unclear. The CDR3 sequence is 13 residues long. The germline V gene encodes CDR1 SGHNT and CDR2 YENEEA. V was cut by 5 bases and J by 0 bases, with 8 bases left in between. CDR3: CASSGPSSYEQYF. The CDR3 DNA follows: TGTGCCAGCAGCGGGCCGTCCTCCTACGAGCAGTACTTC.

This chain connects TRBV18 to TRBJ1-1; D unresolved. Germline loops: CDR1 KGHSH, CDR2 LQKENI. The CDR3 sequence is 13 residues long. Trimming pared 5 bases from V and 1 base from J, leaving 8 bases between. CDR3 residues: CASSATRNTEAFF. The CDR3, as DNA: TGTGCCAGCTCAGCAACGAGGAACACTGAAGCTTTCTTT.

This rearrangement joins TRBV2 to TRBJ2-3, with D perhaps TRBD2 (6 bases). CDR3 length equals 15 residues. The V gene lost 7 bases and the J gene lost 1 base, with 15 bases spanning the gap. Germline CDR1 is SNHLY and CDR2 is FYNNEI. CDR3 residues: CASNPIIAGTDTQYF. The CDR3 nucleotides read TGTGCCAGCAATCCGATAATAGCGGGCACAGATACGCAGTATTTT.

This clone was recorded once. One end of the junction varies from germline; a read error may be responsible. CDR3 loop: CASRFVRGDPVAF. In nucleotides, the CDR3 is TGTGCCAGCAGATTCGTTAGGGGCGACCCCGTCGCCTTC. This sequence joins TRBV5-5 and TRBJ1-2; possible D gene TRBD1, 5 bases. The CDR3 has 13 amino acids. Germline-derived CDR1 and CDR2 are SGHKS and YYEKEE (reference sequence).

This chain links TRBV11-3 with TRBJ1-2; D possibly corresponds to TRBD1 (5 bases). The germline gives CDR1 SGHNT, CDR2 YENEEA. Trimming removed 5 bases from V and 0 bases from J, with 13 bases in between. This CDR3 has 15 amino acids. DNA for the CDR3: TGTGCCAGCAGCGCGGGGGACTTAGCTAACTATGGCTACACCTTC. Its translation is CASSAGDLANYGYTF.

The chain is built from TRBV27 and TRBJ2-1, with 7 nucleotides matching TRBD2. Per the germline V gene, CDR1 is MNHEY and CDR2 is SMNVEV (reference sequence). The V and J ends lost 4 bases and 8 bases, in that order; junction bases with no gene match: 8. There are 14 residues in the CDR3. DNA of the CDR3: TGTGCCAGCAGTTACTTAGCGGGCCGGGATGAGCAGTTCTTC. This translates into CASSYLAGRDEQFF.

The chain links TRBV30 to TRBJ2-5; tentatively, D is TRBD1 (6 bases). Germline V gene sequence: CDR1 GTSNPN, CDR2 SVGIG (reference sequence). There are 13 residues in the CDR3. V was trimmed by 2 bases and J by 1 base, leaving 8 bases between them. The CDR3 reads CAWSLTGQETQYF. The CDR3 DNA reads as TGTGCCTGGAGTCTGACAGGCCAAGAGACCCAGTACTTC.

DNA of the CDR3: TGTGCCAGCAGTTCCCCCGGACAGGGATCTTATGAAAAACTGTTTTTT. Its protein product is CASSSPGQGSYEKLFF. The chain joins TRBV28 to TRBJ1-4, with 8 bases matching TRBD1. CDR1 is MDHEN, CDR2 SYDVKM, per germline. V lost 4 bases to trimming and J lost 6 bases; unmatched junction nucleotides: 10. There are 16 residues in the CDR3.

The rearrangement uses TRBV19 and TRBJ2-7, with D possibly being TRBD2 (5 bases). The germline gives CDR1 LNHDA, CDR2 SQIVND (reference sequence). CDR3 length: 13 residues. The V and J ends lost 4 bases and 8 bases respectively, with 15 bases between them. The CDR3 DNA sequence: TGTGCCAGTAGTACCCGGACTGCTATCCAGCAGTACTTC. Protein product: CASSTRTAIQQYF.

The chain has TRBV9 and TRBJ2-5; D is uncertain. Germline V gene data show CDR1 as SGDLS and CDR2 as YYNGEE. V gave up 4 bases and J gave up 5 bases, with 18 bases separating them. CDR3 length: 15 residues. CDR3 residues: CASSRFFVSTETQYF. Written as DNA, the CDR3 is TGTGCCAGCAGCCGGTTTTTCGTATCTACGGAGACCCAGTACTTC.

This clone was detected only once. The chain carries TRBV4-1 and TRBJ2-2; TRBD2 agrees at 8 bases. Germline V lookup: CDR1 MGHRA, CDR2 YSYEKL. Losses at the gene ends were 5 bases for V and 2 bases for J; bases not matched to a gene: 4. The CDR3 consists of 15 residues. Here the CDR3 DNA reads TGCGCCAGCAGCGTCGGGGGGGACAACACCGGGGAGCTGTTTTTT. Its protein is CASSVGGDNTGELFF.

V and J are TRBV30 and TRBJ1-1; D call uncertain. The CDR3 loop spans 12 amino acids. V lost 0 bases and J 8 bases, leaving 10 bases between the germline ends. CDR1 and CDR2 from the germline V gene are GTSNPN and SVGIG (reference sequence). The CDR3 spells CAWSVQPGEAFF. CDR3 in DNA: TGTGCCTGGAGTGTCCAACCGGGAGAAGCTTTCTTT.

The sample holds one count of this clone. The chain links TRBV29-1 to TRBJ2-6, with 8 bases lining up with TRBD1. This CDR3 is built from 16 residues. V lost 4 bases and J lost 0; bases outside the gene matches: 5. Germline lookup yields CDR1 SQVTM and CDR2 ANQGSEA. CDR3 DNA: TGCAGCGTTGCGGGGACAGGCTCCTCTGGGGCCAACGTCCTGACTTTC. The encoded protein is CSVAGTGSSGANVLTF.

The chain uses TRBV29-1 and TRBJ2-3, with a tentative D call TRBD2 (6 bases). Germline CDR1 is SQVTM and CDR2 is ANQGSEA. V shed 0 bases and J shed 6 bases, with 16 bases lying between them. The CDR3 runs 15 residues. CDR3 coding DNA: TGCAGCGTTGAAGATCCCCGGGACCGGGGGGATACGCAGTATTTT. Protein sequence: CSVEDPRDRGDTQYF.

The CDR3, as DNA: TGTGCCAGCAGCTTAGGACAGCTTATCTCTGGGGCCAACGTCCTGACTTTC. Translated, it gives CASSLGQLISGANVLTF. The rearrangement joins TRBV11-2 to TRBJ2-6, with D possibly matching TRBD1 (5 bases). The CDR3 length is 17 residues. From germline, CDR1 is SGHAT and CDR2 FQNNGV. The V and J ends lost 1 base and 0 bases respectively, with 10 bases between them.

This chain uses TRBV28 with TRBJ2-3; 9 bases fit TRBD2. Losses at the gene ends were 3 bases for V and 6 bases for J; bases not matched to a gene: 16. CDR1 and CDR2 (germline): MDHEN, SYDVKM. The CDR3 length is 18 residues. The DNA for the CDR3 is TGTGCCAGCAGTTTTTCGCGTTCTAGCGGGACCTCAGGGGATACGCAGTATTTT. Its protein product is CASSFSRSSGTSGDTQYF.

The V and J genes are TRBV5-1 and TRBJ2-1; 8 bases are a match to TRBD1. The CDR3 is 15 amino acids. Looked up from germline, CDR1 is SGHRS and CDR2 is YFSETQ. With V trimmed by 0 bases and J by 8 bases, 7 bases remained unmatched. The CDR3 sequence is CASSLGTGRLDEQFF. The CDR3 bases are TGCGCCAGCAGCTTGGGGACAGGGAGGCTCGATGAGCAGTTCTTC.

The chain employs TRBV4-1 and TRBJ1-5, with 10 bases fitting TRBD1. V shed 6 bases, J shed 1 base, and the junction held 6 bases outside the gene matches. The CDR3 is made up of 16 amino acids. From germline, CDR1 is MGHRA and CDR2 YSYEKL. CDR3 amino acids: CASRGTGAASNQPQHF. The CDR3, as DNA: TGCGCCAGCAGAGGGACAGGGGCCGCGAGCAATCAGCCCCAGCATTTT.